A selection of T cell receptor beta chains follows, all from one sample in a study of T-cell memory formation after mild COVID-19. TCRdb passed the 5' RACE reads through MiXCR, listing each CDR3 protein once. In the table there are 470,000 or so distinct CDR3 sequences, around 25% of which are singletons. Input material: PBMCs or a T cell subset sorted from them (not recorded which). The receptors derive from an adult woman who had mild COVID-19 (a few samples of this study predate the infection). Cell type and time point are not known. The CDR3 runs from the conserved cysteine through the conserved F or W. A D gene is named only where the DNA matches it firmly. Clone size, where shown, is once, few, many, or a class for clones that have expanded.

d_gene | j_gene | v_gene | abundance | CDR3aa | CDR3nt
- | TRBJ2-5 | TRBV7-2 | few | CASSSPRLGQETQYF | TGTGCCAGCAGCTCCCCGAGGTTAGGCCAAGAGACCCAGTACTTC
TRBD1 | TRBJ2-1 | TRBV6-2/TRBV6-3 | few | CASSWDRGYNEQFF | TGTGCCAGCAGTTGGGACAGGGGTTACAATGAGCAGTTCTTC
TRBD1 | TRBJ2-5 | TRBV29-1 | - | CSFSGTAQETQYF | TGCAGCTTTTCCGGGACAGCCCAAGAGACCCAGTACTTC
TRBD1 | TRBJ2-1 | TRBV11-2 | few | CASSLAFTGGALLAPHEQFF | TGTGCCAGCAGCTTAGCATTTACAGGGGGTGCTTTACTAGCTCCCCATGAGCAGTTCTTC
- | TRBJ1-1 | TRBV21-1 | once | CASSPWTGAFKTEAFF | TGTGCCAGCAGTCCTTGGACAGGGGCCTTTAAGACTGAAGCTTTCTTT
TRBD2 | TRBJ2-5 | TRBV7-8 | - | CASSLAGEWQETQYF | TGTGCCAGCAGTTTAGCGGGAGAGTGGCAAGAGACCCAGTACTTC
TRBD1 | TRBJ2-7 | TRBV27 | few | CASSSARGDRVFHEQYF | TGTGCCAGCAGTTCCGCCCGCGGGGACAGGGTCTTCCACGAGCAGTACTTC
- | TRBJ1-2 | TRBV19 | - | CASRERGTTYGYTF | TGTGCCAGTAGGGAGAGGGGGACGACCTATGGCTACACCTTC
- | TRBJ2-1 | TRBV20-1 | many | CSATGMGYNEQFF | TGCAGTGCTACCGGGATGGGGTACAATGAGCAGTTCTTC
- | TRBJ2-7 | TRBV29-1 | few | CSVEGGTKYEQYF | TGCAGCGTTGAAGGGGGGACAAAATACGAGCAGTACTTC
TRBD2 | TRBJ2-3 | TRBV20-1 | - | CSASEGLAGGGDTQYF | TGCAGTGCCAGCGAGGGACTAGCGGGAGGTGGAGATACGCAGTATTTT
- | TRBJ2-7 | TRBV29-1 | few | CSVEWVQGYFYEQYF | TGCAGCGTTGAATGGGTACAGGGTTACTTCTACGAGCAGTACTTC
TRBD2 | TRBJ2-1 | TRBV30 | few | CAWSPGLAGYEQFF | TGTGCCTGGAGCCCGGGACTAGCGGGGTATGAGCAGTTCTTC
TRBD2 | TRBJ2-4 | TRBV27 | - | CASAVFGGLAKNIQYF | TGTGCCAGCGCAGTTTTCGGGGGGTTAGCCAAAAACATTCAGTACTTC
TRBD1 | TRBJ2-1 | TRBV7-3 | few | CASSWLGDSSYNEQFF | TGTGCCAGCAGCTGGCTTGGGGACAGCTCCTACAATGAGCAGTTCTTC
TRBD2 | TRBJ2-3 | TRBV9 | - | CASSDDGGGADTQYF | TGTGCCAGCAGTGACGACGGGGGGGGAGCAGATACGCAGTATTTT
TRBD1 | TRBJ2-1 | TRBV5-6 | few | CASSLTSWTGMNNEQFF | TGTGCCAGCAGCTTGACTAGCTGGACAGGGATGAACAATGAGCAGTTCTTC